What follows describes a single T cell receptor beta chain. The antigen is undetermined. The CDR3 runs 17 residues. V lost 3 bases to trimming and J lost 0 bases; unmatched junction nucleotides: 8. The germline CDR1 and CDR2 sequences are KGHSH and LQKENI. This specimen comes from a study of cytomegalovirus exposure and HLA in healthy donors. 13 Jbeta primers and 60 Vbeta primers were used for the PCR. Sequenced by immunoSEQ multiplex PCR; TCRdb stores in-frame clones only, minus some. The table has fewer than 250,000 clones, 60% to 80% seen once. General study results and limits: When the data were analyzed later, several of the most significant clusters appeared to be linked to common viral pathogens.

The material sequenced was PBMCs. The J gene is TRBJ2-4, the V gene TRBV18; 7 bases fit TRBD1. This clonotype was obtained from a male donor in good health and CMV-seronegative. This CDR3 reads CASSPTGFNLAKNIQYF. The CDR3 nucleotides are TGTGCCAGCTCACCGACAGGGTTCAATCTAGCCAAAAACATTCAGTACTTC.